This TCR beta chain originates from a study of spatial heterogeneity in lung cancer. Study findings and constraints: Ubiquitous expanded tumor TCRs surfaced in blood more at resection than they did at follow-up.

The time point was: blood at routine non-recurrence follow-up after resection. Sequencing of whole RNA from tumor, nontumor lung or frozen PBMC involved no sorting. All TCR cDNA molecules were individually tagged with a unique molecular identifier. TCRdb re-called the 5' RACE reads with MiXCR, one entry per CDR3 protein. The table records 95,000 to 130,000 distinct CDR3 sequences, about 12% of them present only once. In regard to this clonotype: Antigen specificity is unknown.

The CDR3 loop spans 14 amino acids. V was cut by 6 bases and J by 0 bases, with 12 bases left in between. Per germline, CDR1 SNHLY and CDR2 FYNNEI. The gene calls are TRBV2 and TRBJ2-7, with D perhaps given as TRBD1 or TRBD2 (5 bases each). Sequencing was performed on PBMCs, taken at follow-up. The sequence was obtained from a male donor with early-stage non-small cell lung cancer. The CDR3 region has the DNA TGTGCCAGCAGAAAGGGACGCAGCTCCTACGAGCAGTACTTC. Amino acid sequence: CASRKGRSSYEQYF.